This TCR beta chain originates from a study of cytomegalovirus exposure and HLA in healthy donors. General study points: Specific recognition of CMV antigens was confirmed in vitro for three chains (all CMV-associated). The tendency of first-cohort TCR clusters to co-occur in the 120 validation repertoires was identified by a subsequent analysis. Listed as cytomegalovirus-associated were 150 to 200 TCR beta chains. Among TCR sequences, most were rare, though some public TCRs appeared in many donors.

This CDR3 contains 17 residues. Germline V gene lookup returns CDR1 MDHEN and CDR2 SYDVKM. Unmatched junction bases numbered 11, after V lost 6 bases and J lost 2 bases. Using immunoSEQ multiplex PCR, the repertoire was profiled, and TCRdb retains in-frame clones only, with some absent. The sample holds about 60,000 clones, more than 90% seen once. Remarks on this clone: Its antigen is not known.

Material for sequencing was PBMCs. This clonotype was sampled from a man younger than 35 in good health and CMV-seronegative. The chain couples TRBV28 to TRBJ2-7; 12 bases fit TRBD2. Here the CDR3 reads CASRRRLAGVSTYEQYF. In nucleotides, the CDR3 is TGTGCCAGCAGACGCCGACTAGCGGGGGTTTCGACCTACGAGCAGTACTTC.